This T cell receptor beta chain came from a study of vaccination effects on CD4 cells after COVID-19. In the ViraFEST assay, antigen-specific CD4+ clonotypes were identified by expansion after peptide-pool stimulation. It was after more than nine days of culture that CD4+ T cells were isolated. Subjects were given two BNT162b2 or mRNA-1273 vaccine doses. Generated by immunoSEQ multiplex PCR, the TCRdb table keeps only in-frame clones and is missing some. The sample records about 24,000 clones, around 67% being singletons. The CDR3 sequence is 13 residues long. Trimming removed 3 bases at V and 10 bases at J, with 13 bases between. CDR1 is LGHDT, CDR2 YNNKEL, per germline (reference sequence). With regard to this clone: Its antigen remains unidentified.

This receptor was taken from a human donor who received a COVID-19 vaccine. This sequence joins TRBV3-1 (or the pseudogene TRBV3-2) and TRBJ2-1; perhaps TRBD2 as D (5 bases). Sequences were derived from CD4+ T cells from PBMCs cultured with SARS-CoV-2 spike peptides, sampled after COVID-19 vaccination. The chain's CDR3 is CASSQNGGGEQFF. The CDR3 DNA sequence: TGTGCCAGCAGCCAGAATGGCGGCGGGGAGCAGTTCTTC.